These 10 T cell receptor beta chains were sequenced from one sample in a study of radiotherapy plus CTLA-4 blockade in lung cancer. Profiled with immunoSEQ multiplex PCR; TCRdb holds only in-frame clones, not every one. This table holds around 77,000 clones, approximately 73% found once. Material: peripheral blood, obtained from a patient treated with radiotherapy plus ipilimumab. These receptors were collected from a human donor with non-small cell lung cancer whose response to radiotherapy plus ipilimumab could not be evaluated.

V and J are TRBV19 and TRBJ2-5; D may be TRBD1 (6 bases). Trimming stripped 6 bases from V and 1 base from J, with 15 bases between. The CDR3 sequence is 15 residues long. Per the germline V gene, CDR1 is LNHDA and CDR2 is SQIVND (reference sequence). The CDR3 region has the DNA TGTGCCAGTAGCTTACAGGGAATACCCCAAGAGACCCAGTACTTC. This sequence encodes CASSLQGIPQETQYF.

V is TRBV27 and J is TRBJ2-3; 8 bases are a match to TRBD2. J lost 5 bases, V lost 2 bases, and 0 bases had no gene match. The CDR3 consists of 13 residues. Germline V gene sequence: CDR1 MNHEY, CDR2 SMNVEV (reference sequence). In DNA, the CDR3 is TGTGCCAGCAGTTTACTAGCGGGAGATACGCAGTATTTT. It yields the protein CASSLLAGDTQYF.

The chain joins TRBV7-6 to TRBJ2-2, with a possible D match to TRBD2 (5 bases). Trimming took off 7 bases at V and 2 bases at J, with 17 bases between the two ends. The CDR3 is made up of 16 amino acids. Germline V gene data show CDR1 as SGHVS and CDR2 as FNYEAQ. CDR3 in DNA: TGTGCCAGCACCTCTTCCCCGGGAACCAACACCGGGGAGCTGTTTTTT. Translating it yields CASTSSPGTNTGELFF.

This clone appeared many times. The gene calls are TRBV10-2 and TRBJ1-1; the D gene is possibly TRBD1 (6 bases). The CDR3 is 15 residues long. In germline, CDR1 is WSHSY, CDR2 SAAADI. V lost 8 bases and J 3 bases, leaving 19 bases between the germline ends. This CDR3 reads CASHNTGSGDTEAFF. The CDR3 DNA is TGCGCCAGCCACAATACAGGGTCTGGGGACACTGAAGCTTTCTTT.

This clone was picked up one time. V gene TRBV19 combines with J gene TRBJ2-3; TRBD2 is a possible D gene (5 bases). V was shortened by 5 bases and J by 4 bases, with 13 bases between the two germline ends. Germline lookup yields CDR1 LNHDA and CDR2 SQIVND (reference sequence). The CDR3 is 14 amino acids. CDR3 in amino acids: CASSALNGADTQYF. For the CDR3, the DNA is TGTGCCAGTAGTGCTCTAAACGGGGCAGATACGCAGTATTTT.

The chain combines TRBV7-3 with TRBJ2-2; D is perhaps TRBD2 (5 bases). Germline loops: CDR1 SGHTA, CDR2 FQGTGA. The V end lost 7 bases, the J end lost 5 bases, and 20 bases lay between the germline ends. CDR3 length: 16 residues. CDR3 sequence (DNA): TGTGCCAGCACCAAGAACGGAGGCAGCTCGACCGGGGAGCTGTTTTTT. It translates to CASTKNGGSSTGELFF.

J is TRBJ1-2 and V is TRBV19; 7 bases map to TRBD1. The CDR3 has 12 residues. The V segment lost 11 bases and the J segment 4 bases; nucleotides outside the gene matches: 7. Germline CDR1 is LNHDA and CDR2 is SQIVND (reference sequence). The CDR3 DNA sequence: TGTGCCGTGGGAGACAGGGTCTATGGCTACACCTTC. Amino acids: CAVGDRVYGYTF.

This chain joins TRBV6-1 and TRBJ2-2; D remains ambiguous. The CDR3 is 13 residues long. Per the germline V gene, CDR1 is MNHNS and CDR2 is SASEGT. V lost 6 bases to trimming and J lost 4 bases, with 9 bases between them. The CDR3: CASRRHSTGELFF. The CDR3 DNA is TGTGCCAGCAGGCGACACTCCACCGGGGAGCTGTTTTTT.

This clone was found a few times. CDR3 bases: TGCGCCAGCAGCACGGACAGGCCGCCCTTTTCACCCCTCCACTTT. Translated: CASSTDRPPFSPLHF. The genes are TRBV5-1 and TRBJ1-6; 7 nucleotides line up with TRBD1. The CDR3 spans 15 residues. The J segment lost 9 bases and the V segment lost 4 bases, leaving 10 bases of the junction unmatched. The germline V gene encodes CDR1 SGHRS and CDR2 YFSETQ. The full variable domain, completed using reference TRBV5-1 and TRBJ1-6, is KAGVTQTPRYLIKTRGQQVTLSCSPISGHRSVSWYQQTPGQGLQFLFEYFSETQRNKGNFPGRFSGRQFSNSRSEMNVSTLELGDSALYLCASSTDRPPFSPLHFGNGTRLTVT.

This rearrangement joins TRBV5-4 to TRBJ2-5; D might be TRBD1 (6 bases). CDR1 and CDR2 from the germline V gene are SGHNT and YYREEE (reference sequence). The ends were cut back, 1 base at V and 0 bases at J, with 10 bases in the middle. The CDR3 has 15 residues. The CDR3 here is CASSLPGANQETQYF. The DNA of the CDR3 is TGTGCCAGCAGCTTGCCAGGGGCCAACCAAGAGACCCAGTACTTC.